The present T cell receptor (beta chain) was sequenced within a study of blood T cell repertoires in COVID-19. As for the study in general: COVID-19 samples collected from the United States, Italy and Spain covered acute and convalescent phases. From T cells, B-cell-depleted T cells, or PBMCs came the material, which was cDNA or gDNA.

Germline V gene data show CDR1 as MDHEN and CDR2 as SYDVKM. Trimming removed 5 bases at V and 4 bases at J, with 17 bases between. The CDR3 consists of 15 residues. In the study's own analysis: Estimation of nucleated cell counts relied on the amplification of reference gene primers. Produced via immunoSEQ multiplex PCR; TCRdb's table is partial and in-frame only. That table furnishes V, J and clone size, whereas the DNA furnished D and trimming. Altogether around 120,000 clones are present, approximately 90% being singletons, with the ten largest covering less than 2%. The receptor comes from a human donor with active COVID-19. The donor label of this sample is uncertain. This chain connects TRBV28 to TRBJ1-1; no reliable D call. What was sequenced was peripheral blood. The CDR3 here is CASSPTGRLLTEAFF. DNA for the CDR3: TGTGCCAGCAGTCCTACCGGGAGACTCCTCACTGAAGCTTTCTTT.